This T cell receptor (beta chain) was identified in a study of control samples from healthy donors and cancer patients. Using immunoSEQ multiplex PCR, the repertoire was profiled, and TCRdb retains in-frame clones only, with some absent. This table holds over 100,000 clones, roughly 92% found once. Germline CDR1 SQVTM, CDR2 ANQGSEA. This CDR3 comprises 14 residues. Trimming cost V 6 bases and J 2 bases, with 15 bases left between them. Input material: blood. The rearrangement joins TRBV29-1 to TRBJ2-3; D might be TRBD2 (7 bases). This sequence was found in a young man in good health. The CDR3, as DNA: TGCAGCGTCCCGCGGGGGCCGGACACAGATACGCAGTATTTT. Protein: CSVPRGPDTDTQYF.